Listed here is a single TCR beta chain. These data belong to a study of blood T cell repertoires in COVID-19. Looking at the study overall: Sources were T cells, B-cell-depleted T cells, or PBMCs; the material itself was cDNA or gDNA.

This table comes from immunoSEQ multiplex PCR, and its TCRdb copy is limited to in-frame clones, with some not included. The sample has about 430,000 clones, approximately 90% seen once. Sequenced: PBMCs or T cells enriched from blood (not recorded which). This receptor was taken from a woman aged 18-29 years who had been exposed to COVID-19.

The CDR3 loop is CASSYGGNTQYF. The CDR3 nucleotides read TGTGCCAGCAGTTACGGAGGTAATACGCAGTATTTT. The rearrangement links TRBV6-2 or TRBV6-3 to TRBJ2-3; TRBD2 might be the D (5 bases). CDR1 MNHEY and CDR2 SVGEGT come from the germline V gene. V was cut by 2 bases and J by 7 bases, with 7 bases left in between. The CDR3 covers 12 residues.